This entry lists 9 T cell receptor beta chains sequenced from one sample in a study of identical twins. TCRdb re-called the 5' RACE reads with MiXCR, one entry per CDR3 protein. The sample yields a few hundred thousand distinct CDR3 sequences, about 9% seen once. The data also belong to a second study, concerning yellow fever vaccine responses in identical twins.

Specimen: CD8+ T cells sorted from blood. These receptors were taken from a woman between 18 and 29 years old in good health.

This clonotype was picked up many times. CDR3 sequence (DNA): TGCAGCGTTGAAGATGAATCGGAGACCTACGAGCAGTACTTC. It is translated as CSVEDESETYEQYF. The chain combines TRBV29-1 with TRBJ2-7; D gene uncertain. The germline gives CDR1 SQVTM, CDR2 ANQGSEA. V was shortened by 0 bases and J by 2 bases, with 11 bases between the two germline ends. There are 14 residues in the CDR3.

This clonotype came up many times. The CDR3 DNA reads TGTGCCAGCAGCTTGGGGGCAACCAAACTAGCGCCCGAAGGCAATACGCAGTATTTT. It is translated as CASSLGATKLAPEGNTQYF. This chain uses TRBV5-6 with TRBJ2-3; 7 bases are shared with TRBD2. This CDR3 has 19 amino acids. V was clipped by 0 bases and J by 7 bases; unmatched bases: 20. Looked up from germline, CDR1 is SGHDT and CDR2 is YYEEEE.

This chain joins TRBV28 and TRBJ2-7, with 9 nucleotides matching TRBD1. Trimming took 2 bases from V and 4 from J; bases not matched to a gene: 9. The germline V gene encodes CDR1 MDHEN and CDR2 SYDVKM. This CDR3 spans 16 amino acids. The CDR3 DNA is TGTGCCAGCAGTTTAAGAGGGGACAGGGCGTCATACGAGCAGTACTTC. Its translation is CASSLRGDRASYEQYF.

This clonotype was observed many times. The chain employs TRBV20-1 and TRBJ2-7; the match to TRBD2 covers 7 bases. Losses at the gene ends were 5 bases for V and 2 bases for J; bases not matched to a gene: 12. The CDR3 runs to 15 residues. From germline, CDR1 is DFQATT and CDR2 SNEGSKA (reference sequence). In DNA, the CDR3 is TGCAGTGCTGTGGGGCTGGGCAGCGGGACCTACGAGCAGTACTTC. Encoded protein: CSAVGLGSGTYEQYF.

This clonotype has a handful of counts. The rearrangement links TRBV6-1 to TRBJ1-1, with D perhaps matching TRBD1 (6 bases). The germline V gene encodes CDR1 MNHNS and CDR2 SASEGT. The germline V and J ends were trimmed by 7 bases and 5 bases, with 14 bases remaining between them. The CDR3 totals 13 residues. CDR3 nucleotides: TGTGCCAGCACTCAGGGGAGTTGGACTGAAGCTTTCTTT. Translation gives CASTQGSWTEAFF.

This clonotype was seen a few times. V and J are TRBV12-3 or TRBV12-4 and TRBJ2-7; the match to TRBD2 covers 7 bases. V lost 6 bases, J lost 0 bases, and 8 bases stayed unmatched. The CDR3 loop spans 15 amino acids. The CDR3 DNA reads TGTGCCAGCAGAACCGATAGCGGGTACTCCTACGAGCAGTACTTC. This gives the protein CASRTDSGYSYEQYF.

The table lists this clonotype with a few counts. The CDR3 loop reads CASSGTSGNTGELFF. The CDR3 bases are TGTGCCAGCAGTGGTACTAGCGGAAATACCGGGGAGCTGTTTTTT. The V and J genes are TRBV25-1 and TRBJ2-2; the match to TRBD2 covers 8 bases. The V and J ends lost 4 bases and 5 bases, in that order; junction bases with no gene match: 6. The CDR3 loop spans 15 amino acids. Germline V gives CDR1 MGHDK, CDR2 SYGVNS.

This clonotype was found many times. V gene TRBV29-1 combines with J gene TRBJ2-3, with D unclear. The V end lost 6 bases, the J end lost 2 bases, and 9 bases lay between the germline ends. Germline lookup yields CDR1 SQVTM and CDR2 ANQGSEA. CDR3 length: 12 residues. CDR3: CSVYRYTDTQYF. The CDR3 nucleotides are TGCAGCGTCTACAGATACACAGATACGCAGTATTTT.

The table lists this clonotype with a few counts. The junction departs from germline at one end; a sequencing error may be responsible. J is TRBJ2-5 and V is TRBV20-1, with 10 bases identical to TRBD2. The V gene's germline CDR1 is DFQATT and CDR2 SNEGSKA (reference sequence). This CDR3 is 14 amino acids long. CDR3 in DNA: TGCAGTGCTCGAGAGCGGGGGGGCAGGGAGACCCAGTACTTC. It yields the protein CSARERGGRETQYF.